This entry is about one T cell receptor (beta chain). The sample comes from a study of blood T cell repertoires in COVID-19. Study information: PBMCs, B-cell-depleted T cells, or T cells were the source of the cDNA or gDNA that made up the material.

Donors of Cohort 3 who recovered were those that had two negative PCRs, clearance, or symptom resolution. Germline V gene sequence: CDR1 LNHNV, CDR2 YYDKDF (reference sequence). V shed 3 bases, J shed 4 bases, and the junction held 6 bases outside the gene matches. This CDR3 has 16 amino acids. Using immunoSEQ multiplex PCR, the repertoire was profiled, and TCRdb retains in-frame clones only, with some absent. The table has roughly 500,000 clones, 85% to 90% seen once. The chain recombines TRBV15 with TRBJ2-3, with TRBD2 matching 11 bases. The source of this sequence is a woman between 40 and 50 years old who had recovered from COVID-19. Sequenced input: PBMCs or T cells enriched from blood (not recorded which). CDR3 bases: TGTGCCACCAGCAGGCCCCTAGCGGGAGGATCAGATACGCAGTATTTT. Amino acid sequence: CATSRPLAGGSDTQYF.